This is a list of T cell receptor beta chains from one sample in a study of control samples from healthy donors and cancer patients. This table comes from immunoSEQ multiplex PCR, and its TCRdb copy is limited to in-frame clones, with some not included. Of approximately 210,000 clones in the sample, approximately 90% were seen once. The sample comprised blood. The receptors come from a young man in good health. Both conserved end residues are part of each CDR3. A D gene is named only where the DNA matches it firmly. For some rows the clone size is stated as once, few or many, or as a class when expanded; others skip it.

cdr3_aa: CTSSQGEGSPNQPQHF; cdr3_nt: TGCACCAGCAGCCAAGGCGAAGGATCCCCCAATCAGCCCCAGCATTTT; clone_size: once; d_call: -; v_call: TRBV1; j_call: TRBJ1-5
cdr3_aa: CASKFMTGIGTNEQFF; cdr3_nt: TGTGCCAGCAAATTTATGACAGGCATAGGGACAAATGAGCAGTTCTTC; clone_size: -; d_call: -; v_call: TRBV5-8; j_call: TRBJ2-1
cdr3_aa: CASSLGSQPYGYTF; cdr3_nt: TGTGCCAGCAGCTTGGGGAGTCAACCCTATGGCTACACCTTC; clone_size: -; d_call: -; v_call: TRBV5-6; j_call: TRBJ1-2
cdr3_aa: CASSVGQGDRVGTNTEAFF; cdr3_nt: TGTGCCAGCAGCGTAGGACAAGGGGACAGGGTCGGGACGAACACTGAAGCTTTCTTT; clone_size: -; d_call: TRBD1; v_call: TRBV9; j_call: TRBJ1-1
cdr3_aa: CASRYGGPSGNTIYF; cdr3_nt: TGTGCCAGCAGGTACGGGGGACCCTCTGGAAACACCATATATTTT; clone_size: -; d_call: -; v_call: TRBV5-5; j_call: TRBJ1-3
cdr3_aa: CASQDSGELFF; cdr3_nt: TGTGCCAGCCAAGACTCCGGGGAGCTGTTTTTT; clone_size: -; d_call: -; v_call: TRBV12-3/TRBV12-4; j_call: TRBJ2-2
cdr3_aa: CASSFHGQGSGNTIYF; cdr3_nt: TGTGCCAGCAGCTTCCATGGACAGGGTAGTGGAAACACCATATATTTT; clone_size: -; d_call: TRBD1; v_call: TRBV7-9; j_call: TRBJ1-3
cdr3_aa: CASSTLGEQYF; cdr3_nt: TGTGCCAGCAGTACCCTAGGGGAGCAGTACTTC; clone_size: -; d_call: -; v_call: TRBV12-3/TRBV12-4; j_call: TRBJ2-7
cdr3_aa: CASSRDSDEKLFF; cdr3_nt: TGTGCCAGCAGCCGAGACTCCGATGAAAAACTGTTTTTT; clone_size: -; d_call: -; v_call: TRBV5-8; j_call: TRBJ1-4
cdr3_aa: CASSLGDRRTDTQYF; cdr3_nt: TGTGCCAGCAGCTTGGGGGACAGACGCACAGATACGCAGTATTTT; clone_size: -; d_call: TRBD1; v_call: TRBV5-4; j_call: TRBJ2-3
cdr3_aa: CASSTRAFGYTF; cdr3_nt: TGTGCCAGCAGTACTAGGGCTTTCGGCTACACCTTC; clone_size: -; d_call: -; v_call: TRBV6-6; j_call: TRBJ1-2
cdr3_aa: CAIRTGQGENTIYF; cdr3_nt: TGTGCCATCAGAACGGGACAGGGGGAAAACACCATATATTTT; clone_size: -; d_call: TRBD1; v_call: TRBV10-3; j_call: TRBJ1-3
cdr3_aa: CASSPGGTQGLGEQFF; cdr3_nt: TGTGCCAGCAGTCCTGGGGGGACCCAAGGTTTAGGGGAGCAGTTCTTC; clone_size: -; d_call: -; v_call: TRBV7-6; j_call: TRBJ2-1
cdr3_aa: CASSNTGTGTYEQYF; cdr3_nt: TGTGCCAGCAGTAATACGGGGACAGGAACCTACGAGCAGTACTTC; clone_size: -; d_call: TRBD1; v_call: TRBV6-5; j_call: TRBJ2-7
cdr3_aa: CASSLGGVSEQYF; cdr3_nt: TGTGCCAGCAGTTTAGGGGGGGTCTCCGAGCAGTACTTC; clone_size: -; d_call: -; v_call: TRBV12-3/TRBV12-4; j_call: TRBJ2-7
cdr3_aa: CASTSMASYGYTF; cdr3_nt: TGTGCCAGCACCTCCATGGCGTCCTATGGCTACACCTTC; clone_size: few; d_call: -; v_call: TRBV6-6; j_call: TRBJ1-2
cdr3_aa: CAITLGSGGYEQYF; cdr3_nt: TGTGCCATCACCCTGGGTTCCGGAGGCTACGAGCAGTACTTC; clone_size: -; d_call: -; v_call: TRBV6-5; j_call: TRBJ2-7
cdr3_aa: CASRPGVSGNYEQYF; cdr3_nt: TGCGCCAGCAGACCAGGGGTTTCAGGGAACTACGAGCAGTACTTC; clone_size: -; d_call: -; v_call: TRBV10-2; j_call: TRBJ2-7